This T cell receptor (beta chain) stems from a study of breast tumors, draining lymph nodes, adjacent tissues. Whole-study results and caveats: Tumor and nontumor repertoires were significantly more similar in luminal-like than in basal-like breast cancer. That most tumor T cells come from lymph nodes remained unproven. Tumor repertoires ranked between lymph nodes and nontumor tissue in diversity, with V and J gene preferences.

The lymph nodes were axillary draining lymph nodes from breast cancer patients. Each CDR3 protein is one row after TCRdb ran MiXCR on the multiplex PCR reads. The repertoire consists of roughly 220,000 distinct CDR3 sequences, with around 34% occurring once and the leading ten covering over 3.5%. This clonotype appeared many times. No antigen is known for it. The sequence came from a female donor with breast cancer. Some clones in this sample may be carry-over from other donors' samples. The specimen sequenced was axillary lymph node tissue.

The chain's CDR3 is CSAEERANTGELFF. The CDR3 DNA reads TGCAGTGCTGAGGAGCGGGCCAACACCGGGGAGCTGTTTTTT. This chain joins TRBV20-1 and TRBJ2-2, with D tentatively TRBD2 (6 bases). Germline CDR1 is DFQATT and CDR2 is SNEGSKA (reference sequence). Trimming left V 5 bases short and J 2 bases short, with 12 bases between. The CDR3 is made up of 14 amino acids.